The following is a T cell receptor beta chain sequence with its context. Its antigen is not identified. The CDR3 runs 14 residues. CDR1 is MGHRA, CDR2 YSYEKL, per germline. Between the trimmed V and J ends, which lost 0 bases and 4 bases, there was a span of 9 bases. The record originates from a study of cytomegalovirus exposure and HLA in healthy donors. General observations from the study: The only immune exposure information that was available was CMV serostatus. In an earlier analysis, about 90% or about 30%: the productive usage of most TCR beta V segments.

Primers: 60 Vbeta forward and 13 Jbeta reverse. TCRdb's copy holds only in-frame clones and misses some; the assay was immunoSEQ multiplex PCR. The sample shows some 190,000 clones, approximately 82% of them seen only once. Sequencing was done on a sample of PBMCs. The sequence derives from a man aged 35 to 55 in good health and CMV-seropositive. V usage is TRBV4-1 and J usage is TRBJ1-2; D is possibly TRBD1 (5 bases). The CDR3 is CASSQDPRAYGYTF. As DNA, the CDR3 is TGCGCCAGCAGCCAAGACCCCAGGGCCTATGGCTACACCTTC.